The following is a T cell receptor (beta chain) sequence with its context. Profiled with immunoSEQ multiplex PCR; TCRdb holds only in-frame clones, not every one. The repertoire includes 150,000 to 200,000 clones, approximately 91% of them detected once, and under 2.5% sits in the top ten. This sample stems from a study of blood T cell repertoires in COVID-19. About the research overall: T cells, B-cell-depleted T cells, or PBMCs supplied cDNA or gDNA.

The CDR3 totals 15 residues. The trim removed 4 bases at V and 5 bases at J, leaving 5 bases unmatched. Looked up from germline, CDR1 is MNHEY and CDR2 is SVGEGT. The rearrangement joins TRBV6-2 or TRBV6-3 to TRBJ1-6; TRBD1 matches at 7 bases. The sequence was obtained from an older man with active or convalescent COVID-19. Sequencing was done on a sample of peripheral blood. DNA of the CDR3: TGTGCCAGCAGTTCGGGACAGATACATAATTCACCCCTCCACTTT. Its translation: CASSSGQIHNSPLHF.